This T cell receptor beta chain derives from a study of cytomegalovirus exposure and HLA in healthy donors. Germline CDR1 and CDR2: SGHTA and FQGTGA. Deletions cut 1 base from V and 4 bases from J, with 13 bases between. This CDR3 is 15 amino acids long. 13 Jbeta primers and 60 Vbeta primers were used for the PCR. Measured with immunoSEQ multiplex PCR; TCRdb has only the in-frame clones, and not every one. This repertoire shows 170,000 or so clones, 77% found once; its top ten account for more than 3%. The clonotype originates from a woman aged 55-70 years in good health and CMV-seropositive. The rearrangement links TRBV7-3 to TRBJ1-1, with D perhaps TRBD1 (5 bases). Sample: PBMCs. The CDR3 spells CASSLIWGGGTEAFF. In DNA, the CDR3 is TGTGCCAGCAGCTTAATCTGGGGGGGTGGCACTGAAGCTTTCTTT.